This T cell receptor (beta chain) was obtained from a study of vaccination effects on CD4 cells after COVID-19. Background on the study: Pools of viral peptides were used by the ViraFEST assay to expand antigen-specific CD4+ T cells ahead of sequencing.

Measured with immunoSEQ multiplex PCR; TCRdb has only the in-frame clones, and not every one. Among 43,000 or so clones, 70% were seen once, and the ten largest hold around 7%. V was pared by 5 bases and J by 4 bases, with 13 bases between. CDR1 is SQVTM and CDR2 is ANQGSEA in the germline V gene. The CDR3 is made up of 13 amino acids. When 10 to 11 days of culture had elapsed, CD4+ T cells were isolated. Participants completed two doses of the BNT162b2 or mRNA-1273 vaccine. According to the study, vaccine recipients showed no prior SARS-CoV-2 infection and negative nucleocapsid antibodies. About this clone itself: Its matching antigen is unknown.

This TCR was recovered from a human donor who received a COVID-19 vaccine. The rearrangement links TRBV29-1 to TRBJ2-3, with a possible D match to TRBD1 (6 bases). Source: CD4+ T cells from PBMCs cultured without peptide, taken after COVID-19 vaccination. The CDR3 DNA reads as TGCAGCGTTCCTAAAACAGGGCCAGATACGCAGTATTTT. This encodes CSVPKTGPDTQYF.